The rows below give T cell receptor beta chains drawn from one sample of a study of T cells in Graves' hyperthyroidism and ophthalmopathy. TCRdb independently ran MiXCR on the multiplex PCR reads; one entry per CDR3 protein. The data contain fewer than 550,000 distinct CDR3 sequences, around a quarter of them singletons. The sample consisted of blood. Every receptor here comes from a woman in her thirties with Graves' ophthalmopathy. The CDR3 runs from the conserved cysteine through the conserved F or W. The D gene is left open where the match is weak. The size entry is marked missing in some rows and otherwise reads once, few, many or a size class.

clone size: many
J gene: TRBJ1-6
V gene: TRBV7-2
D gene: TRBD1
CDR3 protein: CASSLGTGLSPLHF
CDR3 DNA: TGTGCCAGCAGCTTAGGGACAGGGCTTTCACCCCTCCACTTT

clone size: many
J gene: TRBJ1-1
V gene: TRBV2
D gene: .
CDR3 protein: CASSEGIRAGREAFF
CDR3 DNA: TGTGCCAGCAGTGAAGGGATTCGGGCAGGTCGTGAAGCTTTCTTT

clone size: many
J gene: TRBJ1-1
V gene: TRBV12-3/TRBV12-4
D gene: .
CDR3 protein: CASSPPWGNAASTEAFF
CDR3 DNA: TGTGCCAGCAGTCCACCGTGGGGGAACGCGGCGAGCACTGAAGCTTTCTTT

clone size: many
J gene: TRBJ2-7
V gene: TRBV7-2
D gene: TRBD1
CDR3 protein: CASSLGQGSSEQYF
CDR3 DNA: TGTGCCAGCAGCTTAGGACAGGGGAGTAGCGAGCAGTACTTC

clone size: many
J gene: TRBJ2-7
V gene: TRBV19
D gene: .
CDR3 protein: CASSTNLLYEQYF
CDR3 DNA: TGTGCCAGTAGTACCAACCTCCTCTACGAGCAGTACTTC

clone size: .
J gene: TRBJ2-7
V gene: TRBV29-1
D gene: .
CDR3 protein: CSVAKNLDSRGAYEQYF
CDR3 DNA: TGCAGCGTAGCTAAAAACTTGGACTCTCGAGGGGCCTACGAGCAGTACTTC

clone size: .
J gene: TRBJ2-7
V gene: TRBV6-4
D gene: TRBD1
CDR3 protein: CATSQGNYEQYF
CDR3 DNA: TGTGCCACTTCACAGGGGAACTACGAGCAGTACTTC

clone size: few
J gene: TRBJ2-5
V gene: TRBV12-3/TRBV12-4
D gene: TRBD2
CDR3 protein: CASSSRTSGWETQYF
CDR3 DNA: TGTGCCAGCAGTTCCCGGACTAGCGGCTGGGAGACCCAGTACTTC

clone size: .
J gene: TRBJ2-5
V gene: TRBV4-2
D gene: .
CDR3 protein: CASSQDPGGQGLAQYF
CDR3 DNA: TGTGCCAGCAGCCAAGACCCCGGGGGCCAGGGGTTGGCCCAGTACTTC

clone size: many
J gene: TRBJ1-1
V gene: TRBV6-1
D gene: .
CDR3 protein: CASSSYLSPEAFF
CDR3 DNA: TGTGCCAGCAGCTCCTACTTATCCCCTGAAGCTTTCTTT